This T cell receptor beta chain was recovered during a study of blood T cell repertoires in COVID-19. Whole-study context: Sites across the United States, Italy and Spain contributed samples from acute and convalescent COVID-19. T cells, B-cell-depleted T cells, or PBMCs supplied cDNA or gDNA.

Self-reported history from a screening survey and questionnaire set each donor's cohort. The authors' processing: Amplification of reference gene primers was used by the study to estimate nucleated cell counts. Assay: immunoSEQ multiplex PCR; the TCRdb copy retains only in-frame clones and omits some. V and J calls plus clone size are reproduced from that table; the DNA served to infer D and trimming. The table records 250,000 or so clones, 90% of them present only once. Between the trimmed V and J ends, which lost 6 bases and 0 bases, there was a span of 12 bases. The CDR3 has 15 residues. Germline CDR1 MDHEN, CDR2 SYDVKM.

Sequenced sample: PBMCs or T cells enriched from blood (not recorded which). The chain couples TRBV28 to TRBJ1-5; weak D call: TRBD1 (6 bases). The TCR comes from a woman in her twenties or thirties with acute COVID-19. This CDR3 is CASRNRAYSNQPQHF. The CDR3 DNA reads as TGTGCCAGCAGAAACAGGGCTTATAGCAATCAGCCCCAGCATTTT. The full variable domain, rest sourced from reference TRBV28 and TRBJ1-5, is DVKVTQSSRYLVKRTGEKVFLECVQDMDHENMFWYRQDPGLGLRLIYFSYDVKMKEKGDIPEGYSVSREKKERFSLILESASTNQTSMYLCASRNRAYSNQPQHFGDGTRLSIL.